One and the same sample provided the 22 T cell receptor beta chains below, sequenced in a study of blood T cell repertoires in COVID-19. Assay used: immunoSEQ multiplex PCR; TCRdb lists only in-frame clones, some missing. The sample holds around 300,000 clones, around 83% seen once. The specimen sequenced was peripheral blood. The source of these receptors is a man aged 30-40 years with active or convalescent COVID-19.

The chain links TRBV7-2 to TRBJ2-7; no reliable D call. The CDR3 consists of 15 residues. Germline V CDR1 and CDR2: SGHTA, FQGNSA. V lost 5 bases and J lost 9, with 23 bases in between. CDR3 bases: TGTGCCAGCAGCACCTCCGGAACCCCGGGTGGCGTGCAGTACTTC. It is translated as CASSTSGTPGGVQYF.

This rearrangement joins TRBV9 to TRBJ2-7, with 7 bases matching TRBD1. The CDR3 length is 13 residues. The J segment lost 3 bases and the V segment lost 3 bases, leaving 3 bases of the junction unmatched. CDR1 is SGDLS and CDR2 is YYNGEE in the germline V gene. CDR3 region: CASSGGQHYEQYF. CDR3 coding DNA: TGTGCCAGCAGCGGGGGACAGCACTACGAGCAGTACTTC.

The chain has TRBV7-3 and TRBJ1-6; 9 nucleotides match TRBD1. This CDR3 has 14 amino acids. Trimming removed 5 bases from V and 7 bases from J; junction bases left unmatched: 3. Germline V CDR1 and CDR2: SGHTA, FQGTGA. The DNA of the CDR3 is TGTGCCAGCAGCGACAGGGGGGGAAATTCACCCCTCCACTTT. It is translated as CASSDRGGNSPLHF.

The rearrangement uses TRBV28 and TRBJ2-5; D possibly corresponds to TRBD2 (5 bases). This CDR3 is 17 amino acids long. Trimming shortened V by 4 bases and J by 5 bases, and 23 bases separated the two germline ends. Germline V CDR1 and CDR2: MDHEN, SYDVKM. CDR3 DNA sequence: TGTGCCAGCAGTTCTCCCTCCTGGACTGGGCGTGGTGAGACCCAGTACTTC. This translates into CASSSPSWTGRGETQYF.

The V call is TRBV28, the J call TRBJ1-1, with 10 bases fitting TRBD1. CDR1 is MDHEN and CDR2 is SYDVKM in the germline V gene. The length of the CDR3 is 13 residues. V lost 5 bases, J lost 8 bases, and 5 bases stayed unmatched. The CDR3 reads CASSTDRGREAFF. In DNA, the CDR3 is TGTGCCAGCAGTACGGACAGGGGGAGAGAAGCTTTCTTT.

J is TRBJ2-3 and V is TRBV2, with D possibly being TRBD1 (5 bases). The V end was cut by 5 bases, the J end by 6 bases, with 9 bases between. Germline loops: CDR1 SNHLY, CDR2 FYNNEI. The CDR3 is made up of 12 amino acids. The CDR3 here is CASSPQGDTQYF. CDR3 in DNA: TGTGCCAGCAGTCCGCAGGGTGATACGCAGTATTTT.

The rearrangement links TRBV7-2 to TRBJ2-2; 8 nucleotides line up with TRBD2. Germline trimming cut 2 bases from V and 2 bases from J; bases unmatched to any gene: 4. CDR3 length equals 16 residues. Germline V gene data show CDR1 as SGHTA and CDR2 as FQGNSA. CDR3 protein: CASSLRGGSNTGELFF. The CDR3 DNA sequence: TGTGCCAGCAGCTTACGCGGGGGGTCCAACACCGGGGAGCTGTTTTTT.

The chain is built from TRBV27 and TRBJ2-1; D is unclear. This CDR3 is 14 amino acids long. The germline V gene has CDR1 MNHEY and CDR2 SMNVEV (reference sequence). V was pared by 5 bases and J by 0 bases, with 8 bases between. The CDR3 DNA sequence: TGTGCCAGCAGTATCTACGACTCCTACAATGAGCAGTTCTTC. It is translated as CASSIYDSYNEQFF.

This chain joins TRBV25-1 and TRBJ1-1; D is perhaps TRBD1 (5 bases). The CDR3 has 14 amino acids. Germline V gene lookup returns CDR1 MGHDK and CDR2 SYGVNS. Trimming took off 7 bases at V and 0 bases at J, with 12 bases between the two ends. The CDR3 nucleotides read TGTGCCAGCACCATGGCAGGGATGAACACTGAAGCTTTCTTT. This sequence encodes CASTMAGMNTEAFF.

The genes are TRBV29-1 and TRBJ2-5; 7 positions agree with TRBD1. V gave up 8 bases and J gave up 2 bases; unmatched junction bases: 5. The germline V gene encodes CDR1 SQVTM and CDR2 ANQGSEA. The CDR3 has 12 amino acids. The CDR3 nucleotides read TGCAGCATCCGGGACAGACAAGAGACCCAGTACTTC. It yields the protein CSIRDRQETQYF.

This clone was counted between two and nine times. The chain has TRBV6-4 and TRBJ1-5; no definite D call. Trimming removed 0 bases at V and 4 bases at J, with 10 bases between. The germline gives CDR1 MRHNA, CDR2 SNTAGT. The CDR3 runs 15 residues. Written as DNA, the CDR3 is TGTGCCAGCAGTGACTCTGAGGGAGGGAATCAGCCCCAGCATTTT. Translation: CASSDSEGGNQPQHF.

The DNA of the CDR3 is TGTGCCAGCAGCGTAGATTTACGGAGCTCCTACGAGCAGTACTTC. Amino acids: CASSVDLRSSYEQYF. The chain joins TRBV9 to TRBJ2-7; D gene unclear. The CDR3 contains 15 residues. Trimming took off 0 bases at V and 0 bases at J, with 10 bases between the two ends. Looked up from germline, CDR1 is SGDLS and CDR2 is YYNGEE. The complete variable domain, with remaining parts taken from reference TRBV9 and TRBJ2-7, reads DSGVTQTPKHLITATGQRVTLRCSPRSGDLSVYWYQQSLDQGLQFLIQYYNGEERAKGNILERFSAQQFPDLHSELNLSSLELGDSALYFCASSVDLRSSYEQYFGPGTRLTVT.

This rearrangement joins TRBV6-1 to TRBJ1-1; D remains ambiguous. In germline, CDR1 is MNHNS, CDR2 SASEGT. V was trimmed by 2 bases and J by 2 bases, leaving 9 bases between them. This CDR3 region has 14 residues. CDR3 sequence (DNA): TGTGCCAGCAGTGAAATCCACAGAAACACTGAAGCTTTCTTT. Its protein is CASSEIHRNTEAFF.

J is TRBJ1-2 and V is TRBV2, with D unresolved. Germline V gene lookup returns CDR1 SNHLY and CDR2 FYNNEI. The CDR3 totals 15 residues. Trimming shortened V by 7 bases and J by 1 base, and 16 bases separated the two germline ends. The chain's CDR3 is CASILLGVDNYGYTF. For the CDR3, the DNA is TGTGCCAGCATCCTCCTAGGAGTGGATAACTATGGCTACACCTTC.

The chain links TRBV6-5 to TRBJ2-1; 7 bases map to TRBD1. Trimming at V came to 6 bases and at J to 9 bases, leaving 8 bases not matched to a gene. Germline CDR1 reads MNHEY; CDR2 reads SVGAGI. The CDR3 covers 13 residues. CDR3 region: CASRNPGGTEQFF. The DNA of the CDR3 is TGTGCCAGCAGGAATCCAGGGGGAACTGAGCAGTTCTTC.

This clone was counted many times. The chain uses TRBV9 and TRBJ2-7; TRBD2 matches at 9 bases. The ends lost 4 bases at V and 3 bases at J; junction bases unmatched: 5. This CDR3 is built from 14 residues. Per germline, CDR1 SGDLS and CDR2 YYNGEE. The CDR3 here is CASSISTSGYEQYF. The CDR3 DNA is TGTGCCAGCAGCATCTCGACTAGCGGCTACGAGCAGTACTTC.

V is TRBV5-4 and J is TRBJ1-6, with D possibly TRBD1 on 5 matching bases. The CDR3 is 14 residues long. Germline assignment: CDR1 SGHNT and CDR2 YYREEE (reference sequence). Trimming took off 0 bases at V and 9 bases at J, with 10 bases between the two ends. This chain's CDR3 is CASSLEGASSPLHF. The CDR3 nucleotides are TGTGCCAGCAGCTTGGAAGGGGCGAGTTCACCCCTCCACTTT.

In this sample, this clone turned up a few times. The chain joins TRBV3-1 (or the pseudogene TRBV3-2) to TRBJ2-3, with 8 positions matching TRBD2. The CDR3 runs to 18 residues. The J segment lost 12 bases and the V segment lost 4 bases, leaving 24 bases of the junction unmatched. Germline CDR1 and CDR2: LGHDT and YNNKEL (reference sequence). CDR3 residues: CASSLLPPGLASRGTQYF. In DNA form, the CDR3 reads TGTGCCAGCAGCCTCCTCCCCCCCGGACTAGCCTCACGGGGGACACAGTATTTT.

The chain combines TRBV7-9 with TRBJ2-7; no clear D. The V gene's germline CDR1 is SEHNR and CDR2 FQNEAQ (reference sequence). The CDR3 length is 14 residues. V gave up 1 base and J gave up 4 bases, with 11 bases separating them. CDR3: CASSLGQAGYEQYF. DNA of the CDR3: TGTGCCAGCAGCTTAGGTCAGGCAGGATACGAGCAGTACTTC.

The chain joins TRBV5-1 to TRBJ2-1; D is undetermined. CDR1 is SGHRS, CDR2 YFSETQ, per germline. The V and J ends lost 0 bases and 0 bases respectively, with 7 bases between them. The CDR3 is 15 amino acids. In DNA form, the CDR3 reads TGCGCCAGCAGCTTGGAACAGTTCTCCTACAATGAGCAGTTCTTC. Encoded protein: CASSLEQFSYNEQFF.

This rearrangement joins TRBV7-2 to TRBJ2-1, with 11 bases lining up with TRBD2. Germline CDR1 SGHTA, CDR2 FQGNSA. The V gene end was trimmed by 4 bases and the J gene end by 8 bases; junction bases not matched to a gene: 7. The CDR3 sequence is 15 residues long. CDR3 bases: TGTGCCAGCAGCTCCCGCGCTAGCGGGGGGTATGAGCAGTTCTTC. Translated: CASSSRASGGYEQFF.

At least ten counts were recorded for this clone. V usage is TRBV6-2 or TRBV6-3 and J usage is TRBJ1-5; no clear D. Trimming removed 6 bases from V and 0 bases from J, with 12 bases in between. From germline, CDR1 is MNHEY and CDR2 SVGEGT. This CDR3 comprises 15 residues. CDR3 in amino acids: CASSRRGFSNQPQHF. CDR3 DNA sequence: TGTGCCAGCAGCCGCCGAGGATTTAGCAATCAGCCCCAGCATTTT.